This T cell receptor (beta chain) was profiled in a study of blood T cell repertoires in COVID-19. Study-wide context: The origin of the acute and convalescent COVID-19 samples was the United States, Italy and Spain. T cells, B-cell-depleted T cells, or PBMCs supplied cDNA or gDNA.

Germline loops: CDR1 SQVTM, CDR2 ANQGSEA. The CDR3 contains 15 residues. The V gene end was trimmed by 6 bases and the J gene end by 3 bases; junction bases not matched to a gene: 12. Assignment of participants to cohorts was predicated upon participant-reported clinical history. Recovery meant two consecutive negative NP/OP PCR tests, professional clearance, or resolved symptoms. Libraries were prepared by immunoSEQ multiplex PCR; TCRdb keeps only in-frame clonotypes and omits some of them. This table has about 160,000 clones, under 90% appearing once. The sequencing sample was made of PBMCs or T cells enriched from blood (not recorded which). The chain combines TRBV29-1 with TRBJ2-3; 7 positions agree with TRBD1. The TCR comes from a woman in her sixties who had recovered from COVID-19. CDR3 nucleotide sequence: TGCAGCGTGACGACGGGACAGCTTAGGACAGATACGCAGTATTTT. It encodes CSVTTGQLRTDTQYF.